The 10 T cell receptor beta chains below were found in one sample sequenced in a study of shared T cell receptors in the human thymus. Only in-frame clones appear in the TCRdb table, and some are missing; sequencing was by immunoSEQ multiplex PCR. The sample records 630,000 or so clones, approximately 87% being singletons. These sequences were also reported in another study, on human thymus T cells.

Sample: thymocytes. These receptors were collected from a boy in the first two years of life with a congenital heart defect.

The genes are TRBV9 and TRBJ2-6, with TRBD1 identical over 8 bases. V was pared by 0 bases and J by 4 bases, with 15 bases of the junction left unmatched. This CDR3 is built from 20 residues. Germline CDR1 and CDR2: SGDLS and YYNGEE. The CDR3 DNA reads TGTGCCAGCAGCGTAGCAGACAGGGGACGCCGTAATGGGGGGGCCAACGTCCTGACTTTC. Translated: CASSVADRGRRNGGANVLTF.

This clone was detected only a few times. The rearrangement joins TRBV19 to TRBJ2-1; 8 nucleotides agree with TRBD2. Looked up from germline, CDR1 is LNHDA and CDR2 is SQIVND (reference sequence). This CDR3 is 15 amino acids long. The trim removed 3 bases at V and 6 bases at J, leaving 7 bases unmatched. The CDR3 DNA reads as TGTGCCAGTAGTATTCGAGCGGGAGAGCCCAATGAGCAGTTCTTC. Translated: CASSIRAGEPNEQFF. Using reference TRBV19 and TRBJ2-1 for the parts outside the CDR3, the full variable domain is DGGITQSPKYLFRKEGQNVTLSCEQNLNHDAMYWYRQDPGQGLRLIYYSQIVNDFQKGDIAEGYSVSREKKESFPLTVTSAQKNPTAFYLCASSIRAGEPNEQFFGPGTRLTVL.

The gene calls are TRBV9 and TRBJ2-5; D is undetermined. The germline V gene has CDR1 SGDLS and CDR2 YYNGEE. The CDR3 has 14 residues. V gave up 0 bases and J gave up 5 bases, with 11 bases separating them. CDR3 in DNA: TGTGCCAGCAGCGTAGAGTCCAACGGGGAGACCCAGTACTTC. It specifies CASSVESNGETQYF.

The chain joins TRBV28 to TRBJ2-7; 8 bases are a match to TRBD1. J gave up 2 bases and V 2 bases, and 5 bases lay outside the gene matches. The CDR3 length is 15 residues. CDR1 and CDR2 from the germline V gene are MDHEN and SYDVKM. DNA for the CDR3: TGTGCCAGCAGTTTACAGGACAGGGTGGCCTACGAGCAGTACTTC. Its translation: CASSLQDRVAYEQYF.

The genes are TRBV6-5 and TRBJ2-1, with D possibly being TRBD2 (6 bases). V was cut by 6 bases and J by 6 bases, with 18 bases left in between. The CDR3 contains 15 residues. Per germline, CDR1 MNHEY and CDR2 SVGAGI. CDR3 residues: CASRSSSGVFNEQFF. The CDR3 region has the DNA TGTGCCAGCAGGAGTAGTTCGGGAGTTTTCAATGAGCAGTTCTTC.

The V call is TRBV5-1, the J call TRBJ1-1, with 7 bases aligning to TRBD1. The length of the CDR3 is 14 residues. Germline-derived CDR1 and CDR2 are SGHRS and YFSETQ. The trim removed 4 bases at V and 1 base at J, leaving 4 bases unmatched. The CDR3 protein is CASSNRQGNTEAFF. The CDR3 region has the DNA TGCGCCAGCAGCAACCGACAGGGGAACACTGAAGCTTTCTTT.

V is TRBV19 and J is TRBJ1-2; 9 bases match TRBD1. The J segment lost 2 bases and the V segment lost 5 bases, leaving 12 bases of the junction unmatched. This CDR3 contains 17 residues. Germline CDR1 LNHDA, CDR2 SQIVND (reference sequence). CDR3 loop: CASSPHRGRHSNYGYTF. Written as DNA, the CDR3 is TGTGCCAGTAGTCCCCACAGGGGGCGGCATTCGAACTATGGCTACACCTTC.

The genes are TRBV28 and TRBJ2-1, with D possibly being TRBD2 (5 bases). The CDR3 runs to 17 residues. The V end lost 2 bases, the J end lost 11 bases, and 25 bases lay between the germline ends. Looked up from germline, CDR1 is MDHEN and CDR2 is SYDVKM. The CDR3 nucleotides read TGTGCCAGCAGTTTAGAGCTGGGGTTCCCGGGAACCCCAAAGCAGTTCTTC. Its protein product is CASSLELGFPGTPKQFF.

The gene calls are TRBV4-3 and TRBJ1-4; 7 nucleotides match TRBD1. V dropped 0 bases and J dropped 4; count of bases not matched to a gene: 8. Germline V gene lookup returns CDR1 LGHNA and CDR2 YSLEER. This CDR3 spans 17 amino acids. CDR3 in DNA: TGCGCCAGCAGCCAAGATGGGGACAGTCACTTTAATGAAAAACTGTTTTTT. This translates into CASSQDGDSHFNEKLFF.

The genes are TRBV19 and TRBJ1-2; D remains unclear. The length of the CDR3 is 12 residues. V shed 8 bases and J shed 6 bases, with 13 bases lying between them. Germline CDR1 reads LNHDA; CDR2 reads SQIVND (reference sequence). The CDR3 sequence is CASYTEPNGYTF. The CDR3, as DNA: TGTGCCAGTTACACAGAGCCTAATGGCTACACCTTC.